This T cell receptor beta chain was recorded in a study of blood T cells in healthy people across ages. Then a second PCR, running about 6 to 11 cycles, was carried out with a sample-barcoded 5' primer and a J-beta primer mix. TCRdb redid the calling of the 5' RACE reads with MiXCR, one entry per CDR3 protein. Altogether about 1.5 million distinct CDR3 sequences are present, about 40% being singletons, with the ten largest covering 7% to 9%. This CDR3 has 11 residues. V lost 6 bases and J lost 9, with 9 bases in between. Sequenced sample: blood. This receptor was taken from a young woman in good health. This rearrangement joins TRBV12-3 or TRBV12-4 to TRBJ2-1; D gene uncertain. CDR3 loop: CASRTKGEQFF. For the CDR3, the DNA is TGTGCCAGCAGAACGAAAGGTGAGCAGTTCTTC.